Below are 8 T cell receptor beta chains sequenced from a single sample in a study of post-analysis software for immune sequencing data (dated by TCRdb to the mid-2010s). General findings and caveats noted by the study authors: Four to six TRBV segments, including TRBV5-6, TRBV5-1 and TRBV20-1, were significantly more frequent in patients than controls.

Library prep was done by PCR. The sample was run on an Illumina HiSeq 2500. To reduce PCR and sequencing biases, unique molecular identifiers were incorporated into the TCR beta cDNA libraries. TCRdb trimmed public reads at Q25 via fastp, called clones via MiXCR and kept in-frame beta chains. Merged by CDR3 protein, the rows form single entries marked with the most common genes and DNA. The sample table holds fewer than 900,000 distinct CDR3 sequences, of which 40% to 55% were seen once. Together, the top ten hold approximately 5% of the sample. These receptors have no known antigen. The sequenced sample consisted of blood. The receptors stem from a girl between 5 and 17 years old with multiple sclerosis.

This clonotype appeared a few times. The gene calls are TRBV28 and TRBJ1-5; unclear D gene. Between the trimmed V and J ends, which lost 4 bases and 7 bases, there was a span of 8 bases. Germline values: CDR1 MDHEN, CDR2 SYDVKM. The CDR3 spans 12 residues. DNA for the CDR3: TGTGCCAGCAGTTGGACGTTCCAGCCCCAGCATTTT. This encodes CASSWTFQPQHF.

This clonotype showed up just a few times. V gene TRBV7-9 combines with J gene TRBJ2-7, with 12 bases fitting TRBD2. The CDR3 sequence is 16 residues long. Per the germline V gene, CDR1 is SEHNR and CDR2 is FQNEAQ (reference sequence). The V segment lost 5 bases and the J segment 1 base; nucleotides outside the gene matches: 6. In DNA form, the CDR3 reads TGTGCCAGCAGCATGACTAGCGGGAGTAGGTCCTACGAGCAGTACTTC. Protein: CASSMTSGSRSYEQYF.

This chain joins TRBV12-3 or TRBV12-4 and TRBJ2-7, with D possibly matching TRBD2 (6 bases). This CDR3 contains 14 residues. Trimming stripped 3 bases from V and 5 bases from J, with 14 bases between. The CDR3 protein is CASSLGGGLDEQYF. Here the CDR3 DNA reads TGTGCCAGCAGTTTGGGAGGAGGGCTGGACGAGCAGTACTTC.

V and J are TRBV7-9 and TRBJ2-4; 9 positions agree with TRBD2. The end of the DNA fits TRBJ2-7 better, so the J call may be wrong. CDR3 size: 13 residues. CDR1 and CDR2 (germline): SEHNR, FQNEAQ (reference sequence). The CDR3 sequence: CASNPSGAYEQYF. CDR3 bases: TGTGCCAGCAACCCTAGCGGGGCGTACGAGCAGTACTTC.

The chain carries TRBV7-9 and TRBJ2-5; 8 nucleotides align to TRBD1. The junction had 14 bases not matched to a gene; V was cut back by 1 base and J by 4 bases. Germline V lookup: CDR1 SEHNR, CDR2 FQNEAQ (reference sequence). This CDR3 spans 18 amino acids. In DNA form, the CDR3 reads TGTGCCAGCAGCTTAGGGCAGGGGGCCCTTGGAGCGGGAGAGACCCAGTACTTC. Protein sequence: CASSLGQGALGAGETQYF.

The CDR3 loop is CAARQGAGETQYF. The CDR3 coding sequence is TGTGCCGCCCGCCAGGGGGCTGGGGAGACCCAGTACTTC. J is TRBJ2-5 and V is TRBV10-3, with 8 nucleotides matching TRBD1. J gave up 5 bases and V 11 bases, and 10 bases lay outside the gene matches. Germline loops: CDR1 ENHRY, CDR2 SYGVKD. The CDR3 sequence is 13 residues long.

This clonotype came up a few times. CDR3 protein: CASSLGTGDNSPLHF. CDR3 DNA: TGCGCCAGCAGCCTTGGGACAGGAGATAATTCACCCCTCCACTTT. The gene calls are TRBV5-1 and TRBJ1-6; 8 nucleotides agree with TRBD1. J lost 5 bases, V lost 4 bases, and 5 bases had no gene match. CDR1 SGHRS and CDR2 YFSETQ come from the germline V gene. The length of the CDR3 is 15 residues.

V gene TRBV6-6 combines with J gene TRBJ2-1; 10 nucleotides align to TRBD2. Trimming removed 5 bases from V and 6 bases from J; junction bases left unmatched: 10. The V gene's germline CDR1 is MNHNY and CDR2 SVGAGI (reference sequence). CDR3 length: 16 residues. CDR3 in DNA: TGTGCCAGCAGTCCCACCAAAGCGGGAGGGCCCAATGAGCAGTTCTTC. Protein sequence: CASSPTKAGGPNEQFF.